These T cell receptor beta chains were read from a single sample in a study of beta chain features in type 1 diabetes. Only in-frame clones appear in the TCRdb table, and some are missing; sequencing was by immunoSEQ multiplex PCR. The sample consists of 300,000 to 350,000 clones, 7.5% to 9% of them appearing once. The sequenced sample consisted of central memory CD4+ T cells from blood. These receptors all stem from a woman between 18 and 29 years old in good health. The CDR3 runs from the conserved cysteine through the conserved F or W. Each record gives: clone size, CDR3 length, D gene, V gene, J gene, CDR3 DNA, CDR3 protein. A D gene is named only where the DNA matches it firmly. The listing skips clone size in some rows; elsewhere it reads once, few, many or a size class.

many	12	NA	TRBV10-2	TRBJ2-3	TGCGCCAGCCGGAGGGAGTCAGATACGCAGTATTTT	CASRRESDTQYF
NA	13	NA	TRBV6-5	TRBJ2-3	TGTGCCAGCAGTTACCGTGCGCCGGATACGCAGTATTTT	CASSYRAPDTQYF
few	16	TRBD1	TRBV9	TRBJ2-2	TGTGCCAGCAGCGTAGGACAGGGGACAAACACCGGGGAGCTGTTTTTT	CASSVGQGTNTGELFF
few	14	TRBD1	TRBV5-6	TRBJ1-6	TGTGCCAGCAGCGAGTACAGGGGAGGTTCACCCCTCCACTTT	CASSEYRGGSPLHF
NA	15	TRBD1	TRBV10-3	TRBJ2-4	TGTGCCAGCAGTTCCTCAGACAGGGGGCTCGGCATTCAGTACTTC	CASSSSDRGLGIQYF
NA	18	TRBD1	TRBV5-4	TRBJ2-7	TGTGCCAGCAGCTTGGGGGGAACTGGACAGGCGCGGACCTACGAGCAGTACTTC	CASSLGGTGQARTYEQYF
NA	13	NA	TRBV6-5	TRBJ1-2	TGTGCCAGCAGACACAGGAGTAACTATGGCTACACCTTC	CASRHRSNYGYTF
few	15	TRBD2	TRBV4-3	TRBJ2-3	TGCGCCAGCAGCCAAGTTATGGGAGGGCGAGATACGCAGTATTTT	CASSQVMGGRDTQYF
few	15	TRBD2	TRBV4-1	TRBJ2-1	TGCGCCAGCAGCCAAGTACCAGCGGGGGGCAATGAGCAGTTCTTC	CASSQVPAGGNEQFF
few	18	NA	TRBV19	TRBJ1-2	TGTGCCAGTAGTGCAAAGACAGCCGCCGGGACACTAAACTATGGCTACACCTTC	CASSAKTAAGTLNYGYTF
few	14	NA	TRBV5-1	TRBJ2-1	TGCGCCAGCAGCGTCTCGACTTGGGTCAATGAGCAGTTCTTC	CASSVSTWVNEQFF
few	17	NA	TRBV7-9	TRBJ2-2	TGTGCCAGCAGCTTAATTGCAGGGACCGCGAACACCGGGGAGCTGTTTTTT	CASSLIAGTANTGELFF
NA	14	TRBD1	TRBV7-2	TRBJ1-2	TGTGCCAGCAGCTTAGACAGGGGCAACTATGGCTACACCTTC	CASSLDRGNYGYTF
NA	16	NA	TRBV7-9	TRBJ2-6	TGTGCCAGCAGCTTAGGAGTGATCTCTGGGGCCAACGTCCTGACTTTC	CASSLGVISGANVLTF
NA	17	NA	TRBV7-2	TRBJ2-2	TGTGCCAGCAGACCCAACGGTTCTGCAGGAGCCGTCGGGGAGCTGTTTTTT	CASRPNGSAGAVGELFF
few	17	TRBD1	TRBV2	TRBJ1-5	TGTGCCAGCAGTGAATCGAGACAGGGGGTCAGCAATCAGCCCCAGCATTTT	CASSESRQGVSNQPQHF
NA	17	TRBD1	TRBV7-9	TRBJ2-2	TGTGCCAGCAGACGGTCCCAGGGACAGGGGGGCACCGGGGAGCTGTTTTTT	CASRRSQGQGGTGELFF
NA	13	NA	TRBV5-1	TRBJ1-2	TGCGCCAGCAGCCAGAGTGGGGACTATGGCTACACCTTC	CASSQSGDYGYTF
NA	14	NA	TRBV5-6	TRBJ1-1	TGTGCCAGCAGCTCAAGAGGCGGGAGAACTGAAGCTTTCTTT	CASSSRGGRTEAFF